The present T cell receptor (beta chain) was sequenced within a study of blood T cell repertoires in COVID-19. Overall study: PBMCs, B-cell-depleted T cells, or T cells were the source of the cDNA or gDNA that made up the material.

Enrollment of patients from Seattle took place during active infection, with longitudinal follow-up. Under the authors' procedure: Reference gene primers were amplified, and this amplification served to estimate nucleated cell counts. TCRdb's copy holds only in-frame clones and misses some; the assay was immunoSEQ multiplex PCR. V and J calls and clone size are as listed in that table; D and trimming were resolved from the DNA. The sample has fewer than 450,000 clones; about 87% are singletons. The CDR3 is 14 amino acids. V lost 6 bases to trimming and J lost 0 bases, with 11 bases between them. Germline CDR1 and CDR2: MNHEY and SVGAGI.

This chain uses TRBV6-5 with TRBJ1-1, with TRBD1 as a possible D gene (6 bases). This TCR was recovered from a woman in her forties or fifties with COVID-19, enrolled during active disease. The material sequenced was peripheral blood. The CDR3 region is CASSHRDVNTEAFF. The CDR3 DNA reads TGTGCCAGCAGCCACAGGGATGTGAACACTGAAGCTTTCTTT.